What follows are 27 T cell receptor beta chains derived from one specimen sequenced in a study of blood T cell repertoires in COVID-19. Clones were read by immunoSEQ multiplex PCR, and TCRdb kept only the in-frame ones, dropping some. The sample carries 200,000 to 250,000 clones, over 75% recorded once. Sequenced input: PBMCs or T cells enriched from blood (not recorded which). The receptors were gathered from a middle-aged woman with acute COVID-19.

The J gene is TRBJ2-2, the V gene TRBV6-1; 7 positions match TRBD2. The germline V gene encodes CDR1 MNHNS and CDR2 SASEGT. CDR3 size: 16 residues. The J segment lost 2 bases and the V segment lost 2 bases, leaving 5 bases of the junction unmatched. The CDR3 DNA reads TGTGCCAGCAGTGAACCGGGACTACCCAACACCGGGGAGCTGTTTTTT. It codes for CASSEPGLPNTGELFF.

The chain employs TRBV3-1 (or the pseudogene TRBV3-2) and TRBJ2-7; TRBD1 matches 9 bases. CDR1 and CDR2 from the germline V gene are LGHDT and YNNKEL (reference sequence). Trimming cost V 4 bases and J 1 base; bases outside gene matches: 8. CDR3 size: 16 residues. Here the CDR3 DNA reads TGTGCCAGCAGCCCTTACGGGACAGGGATTTCCTACGAGCAGTACTTC. This sequence encodes CASSPYGTGISYEQYF.

The sample holds one count of this clone. The chain combines TRBV7-3 with TRBJ1-1, with no clear D. The V gene's germline CDR1 is SGHTA and CDR2 FQGTGA. V shed 5 bases and J shed 4 bases, with 8 bases lying between them. This CDR3 is 12 amino acids long. CDR3 sequence reads: CASSRPGTEAFF. The CDR3 DNA reads as TGTGCCAGCAGCCGTCCGGGCACTGAAGCTTTCTTT. Variable domain in full (rest from reference TRBV7-3 and TRBJ1-1): GAGVSQTPSNKVTEKGKYVELRCDPISGHTALYWYRQSLGQGPEFLIYFQGTGAADDSGLPNDRFFAVRPEGSVSTLKIQRTERGDSAVYLCASSRPGTEAFFGQGTRLTVV.

The chain carries TRBV7-2 and TRBJ2-3; 10 positions agree with TRBD2. Germline CDR1 reads SGHTA; CDR2 reads FQGNSA. V shed 8 bases, J shed 2 bases, and the junction held 7 bases outside the gene matches. This CDR3 is 15 amino acids long. CDR3: CASEWTSGATDTQYF. CDR3 DNA: TGTGCCAGCGAATGGACTAGCGGAGCCACAGATACGCAGTATTTT.

The J gene is TRBJ1-5, the V gene TRBV2; 9 bases match TRBD1. Unmatched junction bases numbered 5, after V lost 5 bases and J lost 6 bases. The CDR3 length is 14 residues. Germline V gives CDR1 SNHLY, CDR2 FYNNEI. This CDR3 reads CASSYGTGIQPQHF. CDR3 sequence (DNA): TGTGCCAGCAGTTACGGGACAGGGATTCAGCCCCAGCATTTT.

V usage is TRBV27 and J usage is TRBJ2-1; 12 bases are shared with TRBD2. The V segment lost 5 bases and the J segment 0 bases; nucleotides outside the gene matches: 11. The germline V gene encodes CDR1 MNHEY and CDR2 SMNVEV (reference sequence). The CDR3 totals 19 residues. This CDR3 reads CASSATGLAGPSSYNEQFF. DNA of the CDR3: TGTGCCAGCAGTGCGACGGGACTAGCGGGCCCTAGCTCCTACAATGAGCAGTTCTTC.

The chain uses TRBV9 and TRBJ2-7; 7 bases are a match to TRBD1. The ends lost 4 bases at V and 6 bases at J; junction bases unmatched: 10. The CDR3 covers 14 residues. Germline V gene data show CDR1 as SGDLS and CDR2 as YYNGEE. The CDR3 nucleotides read TGTGCCAGCAGCTCCTCCGGGACAGTTTCCGAGCAGTACTTC. Protein sequence: CASSSSGTVSEQYF.

The V gene is TRBV19, the J gene TRBJ1-2, with 8 positions matching TRBD1. V lost 6 bases to trimming and J lost 4 bases; unmatched junction nucleotides: 10. The CDR3 is 15 amino acids. Germline CDR1 LNHDA, CDR2 SQIVND (reference sequence). The CDR3 sequence is CASRGDGQGPYGYTF. CDR3 bases: TGTGCCAGTAGGGGCGATGGACAGGGCCCCTATGGCTACACCTTC.

A single count supports this clone. The chain joins TRBV19 to TRBJ1-2, with a weak D call TRBD1 (5 bases). The CDR3 is made up of 14 amino acids. V dropped 5 bases and J dropped 1 base, with 11 bases sitting between them. Germline assignment: CDR1 LNHDA and CDR2 SQIVND (reference sequence). This chain's CDR3 is CASSALDSNYGYTF. The CDR3 DNA follows: TGTGCCAGTAGTGCCCTTGACAGTAACTATGGCTACACCTTC.

V and J are TRBV5-1 and TRBJ2-3; 8 nucleotides align to TRBD1. The trim removed 5 bases at V and 0 bases at J, leaving 8 bases unmatched. The CDR3 has 16 amino acids. CDR1 and CDR2 from the germline V gene are SGHRS and YFSETQ. The CDR3 bases are TGCGCCAGCAGATACTACAGGGGGTCTAGCACAGATACGCAGTATTTT. Its protein is CASRYYRGSSTDTQYF.

The table lists this clone with a count of one. CDR3 DNA sequence: TGTGCCTGGAGTAGGACAGCAACTAATGAAAAACTGTTTTTT. It codes for CAWSRTATNEKLFF. The V gene is TRBV30, the J gene TRBJ1-4, with D maybe TRBD1 (6 bases). This CDR3 spans 14 amino acids. V lost 2 bases and J 0 bases, leaving 7 bases between the germline ends. CDR1 is GTSNPN, CDR2 SVGIG, per germline (reference sequence).

The chain recombines TRBV27 with TRBJ2-3; 12 positions agree with TRBD2. Germline values: CDR1 MNHEY, CDR2 SMNVEV (reference sequence). This CDR3 is 17 amino acids long. The V and J ends lost 5 bases and 6 bases, in that order; junction bases with no gene match: 12. The CDR3 DNA follows: TGTGCCAGCAGTAGAACAGGGAAAACTAGCGGGGGGGATACGCAGTATTTT. It specifies CASSRTGKTSGGDTQYF.

This clone has a handful of counts. The chain employs TRBV10-2 and TRBJ1-1; D gene uncertain. This CDR3 is built from 12 residues. Trimming left V 7 bases short and J 0 bases short, with 6 bases between. Germline CDR1 reads WSHSY; CDR2 reads SAAADI. Here the CDR3 reads CASTNLNTEAFF. CDR3 nucleotides: TGCGCCAGCACTAATTTGAACACTGAAGCTTTCTTT.

The rearrangement links TRBV7-2 to TRBJ2-1, with TRBD2 matching 9 bases. The V segment lost 1 base and the J segment 14 bases; nucleotides outside the gene matches: 15. Per germline, CDR1 SGHTA and CDR2 FQGNSA. This CDR3 has 16 amino acids. For the CDR3, the DNA is TGTGCCAGCAGCTTAGGATTTGTGGCGGGAGGGCCTCAAAAGTTCTTC. Its protein product is CASSLGFVAGGPQKFF.

The CDR3 region has the DNA TGCAGTGCTTTGACTAGAGAGAGGCAGTTCTTC. Translating gives CSALTRERQFF. The chain couples TRBV20-1 to TRBJ2-1; D perhaps matches TRBD2 (6 bases). The CDR3 length is 11 residues. In germline, CDR1 is DFQATT, CDR2 SNEGSKA (reference sequence). Trimming left V 5 bases short and J 12 bases short, with 14 bases between.

The rearrangement links TRBV6-5 to TRBJ2-5; TRBD1 matches at 8 bases. J was trimmed by 5 bases and V by 8 bases; bases with no gene match: 10. This CDR3 spans 14 amino acids. CDR1 and CDR2 (germline): MNHEY, SVGAGI. CDR3 sequence (DNA): TGTGCCAGCCACGAGACAGGGGTATGGGAGACCCAGTACTTC. It is translated as CASHETGVWETQYF.

V gene TRBV27 combines with J gene TRBJ1-1; possible D gene TRBD1, 6 bases. The CDR3 loop spans 13 amino acids. Trimming removed 5 bases from V and 6 bases from J, with 13 bases in between. The germline CDR1 and CDR2 sequences are MNHEY and SMNVEV (reference sequence). The CDR3 coding sequence is TGTGCCAGCAGTCCGCCAGGGGCAGCTGAAGCTTTCTTT. It is translated as CASSPPGAAEAFF.

This clone was counted a single time. The rearrangement uses TRBV29-1 and TRBJ2-7; D possibly corresponds to TRBD1 (5 bases). The length of the CDR3 is 14 residues. V was trimmed by 4 bases and J by 4 bases, leaving 17 bases between them. Germline CDR1 SQVTM, CDR2 ANQGSEA. CDR3 protein: CSVARQGAPYEQYF. The CDR3 nucleotides are TGCAGCGTTGCTCGCCAGGGCGCTCCATACGAGCAGTACTTC.

The chain couples TRBV6-5 to TRBJ2-1; 7 bases are shared with TRBD1. J was trimmed by 12 bases and V by 5 bases; bases with no gene match: 7. The CDR3 has 12 amino acids. The germline V gene encodes CDR1 MNHEY and CDR2 SVGAGI. The CDR3, as DNA: TGTGCCAGCAGTCAACCAGGGGGAGTGCAGTTCTTC. It yields the protein CASSQPGGVQFF.

The chain links TRBV4-2 to TRBJ2-7; no definite D call. The CDR3 spans 16 residues. Germline lookup yields CDR1 LGHNA and CDR2 YNFKEQ. V was pared by 4 bases and J by 0 bases, with 16 bases between. The CDR3 DNA sequence: TGTGCCAGCAGCCCGTGGGCCGCATCGAGCTCCTACGAGCAGTACTTC. It is translated as CASSPWAASSSYEQYF.

The chain links TRBV7-6 to TRBJ1-2, with 8 bases aligning to TRBD1. After removal of 5 bases from V and 10 bases from J, the junction contained 12 bases not matched to a gene. Germline CDR1 SGHVS, CDR2 FNYEAQ. The CDR3 has 14 residues. The CDR3 here is CASSISGQATDYTF. DNA of the CDR3: TGTGCCAGCAGCATTTCGGGACAGGCGACTGACTACACCTTC.

The DNA of the CDR3 is TGTGCCAGCACTAAGGGGGTGGCAGGGAATCAGCCCCAGCATTTT. Translating it yields CASTKGVAGNQPQHF. The chain couples TRBV2 to TRBJ1-5; D may be TRBD1 (6 bases). The CDR3 is 15 residues long. CDR1 is SNHLY, CDR2 FYNNEI, per germline. Trimming took off 7 bases at V and 4 bases at J, with 17 bases between the two ends.

The chain combines TRBV5-4 with TRBJ2-2; 11 nucleotides align to TRBD1. The V and J ends lost 3 bases and 7 bases, in that order; junction bases with no gene match: 8. CDR1 is SGHNT, CDR2 YYREEE, per germline (reference sequence). CDR3 size: 16 residues. CDR3 amino acids: CASSSPGQGGFGELFF. The DNA of the CDR3 is TGTGCCAGCAGCTCTCCGGGACAGGGGGGTTTCGGGGAGCTGTTTTTT. Full variable domain (missing parts from reference TRBV5-4 and TRBJ2-2): ETGVTQSPTHLIKTRGQQVTLRCSSQSGHNTVSWYQQALGQGPQFIFQYYREEENGRGNFPPRFSGLQFPNYSSELNVNALELDDSALYLCASSSPGQGGFGELFFGEGSRLTVL.

V usage is TRBV7-3 and J usage is TRBJ1-6, with D unresolved. The CDR3 sequence is 13 residues long. The V gene's germline CDR1 is SGHTA and CDR2 FQGTGA. Trimming removed 5 bases at V and 7 bases at J, with 9 bases between. Here the CDR3 reads CASSPGPNSPLHF. The CDR3 DNA reads as TGTGCCAGCAGCCCAGGTCCCAATTCACCCCTCCACTTT.

The J gene is TRBJ1-1, the V gene TRBV12-3 or TRBV12-4, with no clear D. CDR3 length equals 12 residues. The V and J ends lost 4 bases and 1 base respectively, with 4 bases between them. The CDR3 DNA reads as TGTGCCAGCAGTTGGGCGAACACTGAAGCTTTCTTT. Protein: CASSWANTEAFF.

V and J are TRBV6-2 or TRBV6-3 and TRBJ1-5; D unclear. V gave up 2 bases and J gave up 0 bases, with 11 bases separating them. Germline-derived CDR1 and CDR2 are MNHEY and SVGEGT. There are 16 residues in the CDR3. Here the CDR3 reads CASSYGHGLSNQPQHF. The CDR3 coding sequence is TGTGCCAGCAGTTACGGTCACGGACTTAGCAATCAGCCCCAGCATTTT.

The chain links TRBV7-8 to TRBJ1-1, with D uncertain. From germline, CDR1 is SGHVS and CDR2 FQNEAQ. V was shortened by 4 bases and J by 0 bases, with 12 bases between the two germline ends. CDR3 size: 15 residues. The CDR3 protein is CASSSRDFLNTEAFF. In DNA form, the CDR3 reads TGTGCCAGCAGCTCTCGGGATTTTCTGAACACTGAAGCTTTCTTT.